Shown below are 4 T cell receptor beta chains from a single sample sequenced in a study of cytomegalovirus exposure and HLA in healthy donors (dated by TCRdb to 2016 to 2017). Library preparation was by the immunoSEQ multiplex PCR assay. The multiplex PCR relied on a mix of 60 forward primers for TCR Vbeta segments and 13 reverse primers for TCR Jbeta segments. TCRdb provides this immuneACCESS table in a form limited to in-frame rearrangements. Some clones are lacking; in checked studies, under half of them reflect an unresolved V gene, and why the rest are absent is not known. Counted in this sample were 100,000 to 150,000 clones; around 86% of them appeared once. The ten biggest clones cover around 0.7% of the sample. Sequencing used PBMCs. The source of these receptors is a man aged 18 to 35 in good health and CMV-seronegative.

This chain joins TRBV6-5 and TRBJ2-2; TRBD1 is a possible D gene (5 bases). This CDR3 spans 13 amino acids. Between the trimmed V and J ends, which lost 5 bases and 6 bases, there was a span of 10 bases. Germline V CDR1 and CDR2: MNHEY, SVGAGI. CDR3 bases: TGTGCCAGCAGTCCAGGGATCCCCGGGGAGCTGTTTTTT. Translating it yields CASSPGIPGELFF.

This chain connects TRBV5-4 to TRBJ2-5; TRBD2 agrees at 7 bases. The J call is uncertain, as TRBJ2-7 better fits the DNA end. Germline CDR1 is SGHNT and CDR2 is YYREEE (reference sequence). This CDR3 region has 12 residues. The CDR3 sequence: CASSSGRYEQYF. As DNA, the CDR3 is TGTGCCAGCAGCTCCGGGAGGTACGAGCAGTACTTC.

This clone was found once. The chain is built from TRBV29-1 and TRBJ1-1; perhaps TRBD1 as D (6 bases). Germline CDR1 is SQVTM and CDR2 is ANQGSEA. The CDR3 sequence is 13 residues long. V lost 0 bases to trimming and J lost 5 bases, with 10 bases between them. This CDR3 reads CSVEEVRGTEAFF. CDR3 in DNA: TGCAGCGTTGAAGAGGTCAGGGGTACTGAAGCTTTCTTT.

J is TRBJ2-7 and V is TRBV29-1; D is possibly TRBD2 (6 bases). Germline CDR1 reads SQVTM; CDR2 reads ANQGSEA. The CDR3 extends over 11 amino acids. V lost 3 bases and J lost 4, with 7 bases in between. CDR3: CSVEGGYEQYF. The CDR3 DNA reads as TGCAGCGTTGAGGGGGGTTACGAGCAGTACTTC.